Listed below are T cell receptor beta chains from one sample, sequenced in a study of shared clonotypes between healthy human individuals. Data came from immunoSEQ multiplex PCR; TCRdb stores just in-frame clones and leaves some out. This sample has hundreds of thousands of clones, with approximately 96% found just once. The sequencing input was naive CD8+ T cells sorted from blood. These receptors originate from a woman aged 25 to 39 in good health. Both conserved end residues are part of each CDR3. A D gene is named only where the DNA matches it firmly. Clone size appears in some rows only: once, few, many, or a class for an expanded clone.

D,V,size,J,CDR3,DNA
TRBD2,TRBV7-6,NA,TRBJ2-3,CASTLPPLAAGGDTQYF,TGTGCCAGCACCCTACCCCCCCTAGCGGCCGGGGGAGATACGCAGTATTTT
NA,TRBV6-4,once,TRBJ2-1,CASSDSGQPHNEQFF,TGTGCCAGCAGTGACTCGGGCCAACCACACAATGAGCAGTTCTTC
NA,TRBV9,NA,TRBJ2-2,CASSVMSTNTGELFF,TGTGCCAGCAGCGTAATGTCTACGAACACCGGGGAGCTGTTTTTT
NA,TRBV11-3,NA,TRBJ1-1,CASSLGRNTEAFF,TGTGCCAGCAGCTTAGGTAGGAACACTGAAGCTTTCTTT
NA,TRBV15,NA,TRBJ2-7,CATSRAGTVYEQYF,TGTGCCACCAGCAGAGCCGGGACCGTCTACGAGCAGTACTTC
NA,TRBV28,NA,TRBJ2-1,CASSGGPRDEQFF,TGTGCCAGCAGTGGCGGACCCCGGGATGAGCAGTTCTTC
NA,TRBV28,NA,TRBJ1-4,CASSFMDSPNEKLFF,TGTGCCAGCAGTTTCATGGACAGCCCAAATGAAAAACTGTTTTTT
NA,TRBV28,once,TRBJ2-7,CASRPPLSYEQYF,TGTGCCAGCAGGCCTCCTTTGTCCTACGAGCAGTACTTC
NA,TRBV27,NA,TRBJ1-4,CASSLGRGAFEKLFF,TGTGCCAGCAGTTTAGGGAGGGGAGCTTTCGAAAAACTGTTTTTT
NA,TRBV7-9,NA,TRBJ2-7,CASSVPPGPGPIYEQYF,TGTGCCAGCAGCGTACCTCCGGGTCCAGGGCCGATCTACGAGCAGTACTTC
NA,TRBV9,NA,TRBJ1-4,CASSGQGSEKLFF,TGTGCCAGCAGCGGGCAGGGGTCGGAAAAACTGTTTTTT
NA,TRBV28,NA,TRBJ1-1,CASSFYGTEAFF,TGTGCCAGCAGTTTTTATGGAACTGAAGCTTTCTTT
TRBD1,TRBV13,NA,TRBJ2-6,CASSLGGQLSGANVLTF,TGTGCCAGCAGCTTAGGGGGACAGCTTTCTGGGGCCAACGTCCTGACTTTC
NA,TRBV18,NA,TRBJ2-7,CASSPPTSYEQYF,TGTGCCAGCTCACCACCCACATCCTACGAGCAGTACTTC
NA,TRBV27,NA,TRBJ2-7,CASSFGLGEQYF,TGTGCCAGCAGTTTCGGGTTGGGCGAGCAGTACTTC
NA,TRBV19,once,TRBJ2-1,CASSIGSNNEQFF,TGTGCCAGTAGTATCGGAAGTAACAATGAGCAGTTCTTC
NA,TRBV7-6,NA,TRBJ1-5,CASSGGGNQPQHF,TGTGCCAGCAGTGGTGGGGGCAATCAGCCCCAGCATTTT
NA,TRBV5-8,once,TRBJ1-5,CASSPDVRVGQPQHF,TGTGCCAGCAGCCCGGATGTGAGGGTTGGGCAGCCCCAGCATTTT
NA,TRBV4-2,NA,TRBJ2-7,CASSQDTAPAYEQYF,TGTGCCAGCAGCCAAGATACAGCCCCGGCCTACGAGCAGTACTTC
TRBD1,TRBV19,NA,TRBJ1-4,CASSMGSGTGGEKLFF,TGTGCCAGTAGTATGGGGTCCGGGACAGGGGGAGAAAAACTGTTTTTT
NA,TRBV28,NA,TRBJ2-7,CASSLRWGVPNEQYF,TGTGCCAGCAGTTTACGGTGGGGGGTTCCCAACGAGCAGTACTTC
TRBD2,TRBV27,NA,TRBJ2-7,CASSPGLAGEQYF,TGTGCCAGCAGTCCGGGACTAGCGGGTGAGCAGTACTTC
NA,TRBV7-9,NA,TRBJ1-1,CASSLTGDWSEAFF,TGTGCCAGCAGCTTAACGGGAGATTGGTCTGAAGCTTTCTTT
NA,TRBV13,NA,TRBJ2-5,CASSLVTEETQYF,TGTGCCAGCAGCTTAGTGACGGAAGAGACCCAGTACTTC
NA,TRBV13,NA,TRBJ2-4,CASSNNIRDSSLGGQNIQYF,TGTGCCAGCAGCAACAATATCCGGGACAGCTCCCTGGGGGGCCAAAACATTCAGTACTTC
TRBD1,TRBV5-6,NA,TRBJ2-7,CASSLGLGTGSYEQYF,TGTGCCAGCAGCTTGGGTTTGGGGACAGGGTCTTACGAGCAGTACTTC
NA,TRBV7-8,NA,TRBJ2-1,CASSLGSRVSYNEQFF,TGTGCCAGCAGCTTAGGGTCCAGGGTCTCCTACAATGAGCAGTTCTTC
TRBD1,TRBV7-2,NA,TRBJ2-7,CASSSLGTGLHEQYF,TGTGCCAGCAGCTCACTAGGGACAGGGTTGCACGAGCAGTACTTC
TRBD1,TRBV13,NA,TRBJ1-1,CASSGGQDMNTEAFF,TGTGCCAGCAGCGGGGGACAGGATATGAACACTGAAGCTTTCTTT
TRBD1,TRBV27,few,TRBJ1-5,CASSPGQGGQPQHF,TGTGCCAGCAGTCCAGGACAGGGCGGTCAGCCCCAGCATTTT
NA,TRBV2,NA,TRBJ1-2,CASSETPRDLDGYTF,TGTGCCAGCAGTGAAACCCCCAGGGATTTGGATGGCTACACCTTC
NA,TRBV6-1,NA,TRBJ1-2,CASRPGDYGYTF,TGTGCCAGCAGGCCAGGGGACTATGGCTACACCTTC
NA,TRBV9,NA,TRBJ2-1,CASSVGMGGGDNEQFF,TGTGCCAGCAGCGTAGGCATGGGTGGGGGCGACAATGAGCAGTTCTTC
TRBD1,TRBV7-6,NA,TRBJ1-2,CASSLNDRVANYGYTF,TGTGCCAGCAGCTTAAATGACAGGGTTGCTAACTATGGCTACACCTTC
NA,TRBV28,NA,TRBJ2-7,CASSPVRAGPSYEQYF,TGTGCCAGCAGTCCCGTTAGAGCGGGCCCCTCCTACGAGCAGTACTTC
NA,TRBV6-1,NA,TRBJ2-6,CASSEAVPSNVLTF,TGTGCCAGCAGTGAAGCAGTGCCCTCTAACGTCCTGACTTTC
NA,TRBV27,NA,TRBJ2-7,CASSFMGEGFEQYF,TGTGCCAGCAGTTTTATGGGAGAGGGGTTCGAGCAGTACTTC
TRBD1,TRBV5-6,NA,TRBJ2-3,CASSLGTGLTDTQYF,TGTGCCAGCAGCTTGGGGACAGGGCTCACAGATACGCAGTATTTT
NA,TRBV6-6,NA,TRBJ2-7,CASSYYSEGSEQYF,TGTGCCAGCAGTTACTACTCGGAGGGGAGCGAGCAGTACTTC
TRBD2,TRBV4-1,NA,TRBJ2-7,CASSQEGPPGLAEYEQYF,TGCGCCAGCAGCCAAGAAGGGCCCCCAGGACTAGCGGAATACGAGCAGTACTTC
NA,TRBV25-1,NA,TRBJ2-3,CASSEFGTSTDTQYF,TGTGCCAGCAGTGAATTTGGGACGAGCACAGATACGCAGTATTTT
TRBD2,TRBV15,NA,TRBJ2-3,CATSSPHVGGSTDTQYF,TGTGCCACCAGCAGTCCCCATGTGGGGGGGAGCACAGATACGCAGTATTTT
TRBD2,TRBV28,NA,TRBJ2-7,CASSLIPDGAGGSYEQYF,TGTGCCAGCAGTTTAATCCCAGATGGAGCGGGAGGGAGTTACGAGCAGTACTTC